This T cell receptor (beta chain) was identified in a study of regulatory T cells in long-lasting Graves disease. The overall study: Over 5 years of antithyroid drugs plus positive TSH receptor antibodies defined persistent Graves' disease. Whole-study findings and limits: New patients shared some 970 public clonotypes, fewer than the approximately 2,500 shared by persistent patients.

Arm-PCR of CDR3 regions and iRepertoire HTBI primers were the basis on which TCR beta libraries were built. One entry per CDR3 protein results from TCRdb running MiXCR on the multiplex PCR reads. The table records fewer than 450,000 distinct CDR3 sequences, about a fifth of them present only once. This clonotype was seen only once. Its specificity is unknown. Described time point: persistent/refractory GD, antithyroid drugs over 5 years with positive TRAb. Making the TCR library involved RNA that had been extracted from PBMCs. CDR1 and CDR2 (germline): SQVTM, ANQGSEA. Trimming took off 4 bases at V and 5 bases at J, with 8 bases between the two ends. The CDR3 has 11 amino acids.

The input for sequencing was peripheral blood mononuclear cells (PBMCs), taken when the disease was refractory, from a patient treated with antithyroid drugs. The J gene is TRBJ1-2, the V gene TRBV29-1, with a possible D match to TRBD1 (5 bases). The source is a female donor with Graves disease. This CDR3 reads CSVAQGYGYTF. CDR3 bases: TGCAGCGTTGCCCAGGGATATGGCTACACCTTC.